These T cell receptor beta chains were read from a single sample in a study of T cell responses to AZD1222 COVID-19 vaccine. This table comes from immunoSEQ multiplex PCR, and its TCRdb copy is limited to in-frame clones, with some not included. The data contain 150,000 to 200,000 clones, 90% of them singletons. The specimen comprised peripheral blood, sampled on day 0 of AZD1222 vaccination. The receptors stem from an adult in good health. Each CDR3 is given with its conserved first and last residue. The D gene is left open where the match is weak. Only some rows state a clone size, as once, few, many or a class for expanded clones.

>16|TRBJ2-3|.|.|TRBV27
CASKLGGSASTDTQYF
TGTGCCAGCAAACTTGGGGGTAGCGCTAGCACAGATACGCAGTATTTT
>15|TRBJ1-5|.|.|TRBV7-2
CASSLAGKRDQPQHF
TGTGCCAGCAGCTTAGCGGGAAAGCGGGATCAGCCCCAGCATTTT
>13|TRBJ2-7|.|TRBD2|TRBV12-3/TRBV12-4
CASSLFGGYEQYF
TGTGCCAGCAGTTTATTCGGGGGGTACGAGCAGTACTTC
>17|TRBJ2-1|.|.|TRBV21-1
CASSKACGSGVYNEQFF
TGTGCCAGCAGCAAAGCATGTGGTAGCGGGGTATACAATGAGCAGTTCTTC
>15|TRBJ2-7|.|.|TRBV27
CASSLSGAEGREQYF
TGTGCCAGCAGTTTATCGGGGGCGGAGGGGCGAGAGCAGTACTTC
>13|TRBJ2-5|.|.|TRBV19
CASTKTDQETQYF
TGTGCCAGTACCAAGACAGACCAAGAGACCCAGTACTTC
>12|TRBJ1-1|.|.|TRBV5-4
CASSLGGPSAFF
TGTGCCAGCAGCTTGGGGGGACCGAGCGCTTTCTTT
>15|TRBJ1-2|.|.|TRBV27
CASSPREGLLYGYTF
TGTGCCAGCAGTCCCCGAGAAGGACTCCTCTATGGCTACACCTTC
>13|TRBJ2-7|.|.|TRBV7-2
CASSLDRENEQYF
TGTGCCAGCAGCTTAGACAGGGAGAACGAGCAGTACTTC
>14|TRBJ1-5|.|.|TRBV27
CASSLGAPNQPQHF
TGTGCCAGCAGTTTGGGGGCCCCCAATCAGCCCCAGCATTTT
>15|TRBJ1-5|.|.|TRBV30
CAWRATESTNQPQHF
TGTGCCTGGAGGGCGACTGAGTCGACCAATCAGCCCCAGCATTTT
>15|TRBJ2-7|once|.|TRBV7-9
CASSRGLLRSYEQYF
TGTGCCAGCAGCCGTGGATTACTTCGCTCCTACGAGCAGTACTTC
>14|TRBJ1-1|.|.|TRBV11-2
CASSPPRTGTEAFF
TGTGCCAGCAGCCCGCCCCGGACCGGAACTGAAGCTTTCTTT
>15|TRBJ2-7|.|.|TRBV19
CASSSYGRGGYEQYF
TGTGCCAGTAGTAGCTACGGAAGGGGTGGTTACGAGCAGTACTTC
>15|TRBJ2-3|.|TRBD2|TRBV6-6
CASSRPSRGADTQYF
TGTGCCAGCAGCCGCCCTTCGCGGGGGGCAGATACGCAGTATTTT
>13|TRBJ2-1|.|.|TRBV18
CASSPKSVNEQFF
TGTGCCAGCTCACCAAAGTCGGTCAATGAGCAGTTCTTC
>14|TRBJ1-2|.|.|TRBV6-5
CASLHREGGYGYTF
TGTGCCAGCCTTCATCGAGAGGGGGGATATGGCTACACCTTC
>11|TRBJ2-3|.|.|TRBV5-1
CASSVTDTQYF
TGCGCCAGCAGCGTCACAGATACGCAGTATTTT
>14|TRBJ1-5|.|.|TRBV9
CASSGSPFFQPQHF
TGTGCCAGCAGCGGTAGTCCCTTTTTTCAGCCCCAGCATTTT
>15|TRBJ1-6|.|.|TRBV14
CASSQEGIPNSPLHF
TGTGCCAGCAGCCAAGAGGGGATCCCTAATTCACCCCTCCACTTT
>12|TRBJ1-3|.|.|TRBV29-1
CSVDGPADTIYF
TGCAGCGTTGATGGTCCGGCGGACACCATATATTTT
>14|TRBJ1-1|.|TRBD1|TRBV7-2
CASSSRQGPTEAFF
TGTGCCAGCAGCTCACGACAGGGCCCCACTGAAGCTTTCTTT
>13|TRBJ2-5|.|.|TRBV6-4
CASSEGTGSTQYF
TGTGCCAGCAGTGAAGGAACAGGGAGCACCCAGTACTTC
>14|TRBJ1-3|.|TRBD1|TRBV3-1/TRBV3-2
CASSLRDRGPTIYF
TGTGCCAGCAGCCTCCGGGACAGGGGACCGACCATATATTTT
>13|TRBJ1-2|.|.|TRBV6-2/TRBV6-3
CASSYGRVDGYTF
TGTGCCAGCAGTTATGGCAGGGTAGACGGCTACACCTTC
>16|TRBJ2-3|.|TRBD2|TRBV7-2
CASSMTTLAGTDTQYF
TGTGCCAGCAGCATGACAACTTTAGCGGGGACAGATACGCAGTATTTT
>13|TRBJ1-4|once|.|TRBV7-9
CASSLQGNEKLFF
TGTGCCAGCAGCTTACAGGGAAATGAAAAACTGTTTTTT
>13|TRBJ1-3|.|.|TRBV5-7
CASSLGSGNTIYF
TGTGCCAGCAGCTTGGGCTCCGGAAACACCATATATTTT
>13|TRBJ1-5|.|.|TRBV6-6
CASSYPPSQPQHF
TGTGCCAGCAGTTATCCCCCTTCTCAGCCCCAGCATTTT
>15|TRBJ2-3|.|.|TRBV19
CASIPSTGYTDTQYF
TGTGCCAGTATCCCCTCGACAGGTTACACAGATACGCAGTATTTT
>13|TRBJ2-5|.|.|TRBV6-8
CASSYLLQETQYF
TGTGCCAGCAGTTACTTATTACAAGAGACCCAGTACTTC
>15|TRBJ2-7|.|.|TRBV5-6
CASSSPGTDLYEQYF
TGTGCCAGCAGCTCGCCCGGGACGGACCTCTACGAGCAGTACTTC
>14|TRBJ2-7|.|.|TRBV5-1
CASSPGLLGDEQYF
TGCGCCAGCAGCCCGGGCCTTCTCGGGGACGAGCAGTACTTC
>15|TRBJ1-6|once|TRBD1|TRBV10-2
CASSESGQGGSPLHF
TGCGCCAGCAGTGAGTCGGGGCAGGGGGGCTCACCCCTCCACTTT
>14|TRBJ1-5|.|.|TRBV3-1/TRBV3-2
CASSQSGGNQPQHF
TGTGCCAGCAGCCAGTCGGGGGGCAATCAGCCCCAGCATTTT
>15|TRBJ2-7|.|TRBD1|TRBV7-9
CASSAETGLDYEQYF
TGTGCCAGCAGCGCTGAGACAGGGCTTGATTACGAGCAGTACTTC
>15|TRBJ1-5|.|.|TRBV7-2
CASSLVSSRTQPQHF
TGTGCCAGCAGCTTAGTAAGCTCCCGGACTCAGCCCCAGCATTTT
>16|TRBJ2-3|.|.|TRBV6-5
CASSYSMAYSTDTQYF
TGTGCCAGCAGTTACTCGATGGCTTACAGCACAGATACGCAGTATTTT
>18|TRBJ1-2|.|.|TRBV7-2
CASSPHSGGAGPNYGYTF
TGTGCCAGCAGCCCCCATTCCGGGGGCGCGGGTCCTAACTATGGCTACACCTTC
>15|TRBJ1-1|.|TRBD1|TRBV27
CASIGDPVTGYEAFF
TGTGCCAGCATTGGGGACCCAGTGACAGGGTATGAAGCTTTCTTT
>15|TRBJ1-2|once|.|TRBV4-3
CASSQGRTSPDGYTF
TGCGCCAGCAGCCAAGGGCGGACATCGCCAGATGGCTACACCTTC
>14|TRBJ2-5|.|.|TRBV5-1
CASTLPGPQETQYF
TGCGCCAGCACCCTTCCGGGTCCCCAAGAGACCCAGTACTTC
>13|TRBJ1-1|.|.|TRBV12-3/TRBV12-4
CASSKSWGTEAFF
TGTGCCAGCAGCAAATCGTGGGGGACTGAAGCTTTCTTT
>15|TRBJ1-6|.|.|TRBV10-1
CASREGWTYNSPLHF
TGCGCCAGCCGGGAGGGGTGGACCTATAATTCACCCCTCCACTTT
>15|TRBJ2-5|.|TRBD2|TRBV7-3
CASSLGLAGQETQYF
TGTGCCAGCAGCTTAGGACTAGCGGGACAAGAGACCCAGTACTTC
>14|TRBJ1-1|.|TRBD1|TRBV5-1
CACGQGAGNTEAFF
TGCGCCTGTGGACAGGGGGCTGGGAACACTGAAGCTTTCTTT
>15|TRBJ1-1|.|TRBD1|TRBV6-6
CASSRGTGGGTEAFF
TGTGCCAGCAGCCGCGGGACAGGGGGCGGCACTGAAGCTTTCTTT
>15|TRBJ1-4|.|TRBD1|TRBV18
CASSSRQGHNEKLFF
TGTGCCAGCTCATCCCGACAGGGGCATAATGAAAAACTGTTTTTT
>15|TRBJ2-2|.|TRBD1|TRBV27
CASSSRDRVVGELFF
TGTGCCAGCAGTTCCCGGGACAGGGTAGTCGGGGAGCTGTTTTTT
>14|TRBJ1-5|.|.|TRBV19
CASKSVAGNQPQHF
TGTGCCAGTAAATCCGTTGCGGGAAATCAGCCCCAGCATTTT
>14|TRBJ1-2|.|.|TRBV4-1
CASSPVEGTYGYTF
TGCGCCAGCAGCCCTGTAGAGGGCACATATGGTTACACCTTC
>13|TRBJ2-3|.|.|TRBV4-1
CASKLEGTDTQYF
TGCGCCAGCAAACTCGAGGGTACAGATACGCAGTATTTT
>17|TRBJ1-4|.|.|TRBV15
CATSRDPSGRVGEKLFF
TGTGCCACCAGCAGAGACCCCTCAGGGAGGGTTGGCGAAAAACTGTTTTTT
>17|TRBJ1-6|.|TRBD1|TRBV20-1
CSASTQGAGGFGSPLHF
TGCAGTGCTAGTACTCAAGGGGCAGGGGGCTTTGGGTCACCCCTCCACTTT